This T cell receptor beta chain was identified during a study of human T cells and chemical hapten exposure. Across the study: Small pooled library volume differences chiefly drove per-sample TCR yield variation. Overall study results and limits: Donors' alopecia may make their immune response differ from healthy people's.

Original methodology: Ranging from roughly 23,224 to 690,600, TCR counts per sample had a median value of around 91,000. TCRdb independently ran MiXCR on the RACE reads; one entry per CDR3 protein. TCRdb, rather than the study authors, made the V and J calls. The profile shows 150,000 to 200,000 distinct CDR3 sequences, roughly 15% of them singletons. Per the germline V gene, CDR1 is SQVTM and CDR2 is ANQGSEA. V lost 3 bases and J 8 bases, leaving 5 bases between the germline ends. This CDR3 contains 11 residues. Time point denoted: patch test 1, 2 weeks after DPC sensitization. Treatment reported: therapeutic diphenylcyclopropenone sensitization with weekly scalp DPC. This clonotype has more than one count but fewer than ten. What it recognizes is unknown.

The chain links TRBV29-1 to TRBJ1-6, with D hard to call. The specimen was whole blood, collected in connection with sensitization to the hapten diphenylcyclopropenone (DPC). The sequence was obtained from a woman between 25 and 40 years old with alopecia areata. Some clones in this sample may be carry-over from other donors' samples. The CDR3 spells CSVEGDSPLHF. CDR3 DNA: TGCAGCGTTGAGGGTGATTCACCCCTCCACTTT.